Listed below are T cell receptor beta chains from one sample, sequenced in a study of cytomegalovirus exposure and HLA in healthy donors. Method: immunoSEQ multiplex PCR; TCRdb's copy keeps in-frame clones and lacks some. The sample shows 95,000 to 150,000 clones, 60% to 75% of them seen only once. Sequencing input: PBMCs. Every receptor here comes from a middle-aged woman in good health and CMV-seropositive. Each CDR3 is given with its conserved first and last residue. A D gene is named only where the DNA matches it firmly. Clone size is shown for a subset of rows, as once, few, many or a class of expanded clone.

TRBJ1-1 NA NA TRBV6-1 TGTGCCAGCAGTGATCGAGGGAACACTGAAGCTTTCTTT CASSDRGNTEAFF
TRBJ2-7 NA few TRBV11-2 TGTGCCAGCAGCTTAGATGTATTCCAGGGTGGGATTTACGAGCAGTACTTC CASSLDVFQGGIYEQYF
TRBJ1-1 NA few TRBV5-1 TGCGCCAGCAGGTGGCAGGCTGAAGCTTTCTTT CASRWQAEAFF
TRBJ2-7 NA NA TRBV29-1 TGCAGCGTTGAAGATTCGGGAGTTGGCGACGAGCAGTACTTC CSVEDSGVGDEQYF
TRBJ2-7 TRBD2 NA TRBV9 TGTGCCAGCAGCGAGGTAGCGGGGCCAACCTACGAGCAGTACTTC CASSEVAGPTYEQYF
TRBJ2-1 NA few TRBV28 TGTGCCAGCAGTTTAGCGGGTGAGCAGTTCTTC CASSLAGEQFF
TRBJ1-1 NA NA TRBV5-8 TGTGCCAGCAGCTTGGCCGCGGGGATCGGAAACACTGAAGCTTTCTTT CASSLAAGIGNTEAFF
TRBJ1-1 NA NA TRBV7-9 TGTGCCAGCAGCTTCTCAGGGGACACTGAAGCTTTCTTT CASSFSGDTEAFF
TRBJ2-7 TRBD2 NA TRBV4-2 TGTGCCAGCAGCTTTTTTACTAGCGGGGGTGGGGAGCAGTACTTC CASSFFTSGGGEQYF
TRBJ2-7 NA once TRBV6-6 TGTGCCACCAGCGCAGGGATGGGCGAGCAGTACTTC CATSAGMGEQYF
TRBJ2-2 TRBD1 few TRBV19 TGTGCCAGTAACCCCCTTTGGAACAGGGGAAACACCGGGGAGCTGTTTTTT CASNPLWNRGNTGELFF
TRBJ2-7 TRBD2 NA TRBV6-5 TGTGCCAGCAGTTTCGGGACTAGCAGCGAGCAGTACTTC CASSFGTSSEQYF
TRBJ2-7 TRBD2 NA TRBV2 TGTGCCAGCAGTCTAACCGGACTAGCGGGAGCTGAGCAGTACTTC CASSLTGLAGAEQYF
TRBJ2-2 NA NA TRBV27 TGTGCCAGCAGTCTTCTCGGTGGAGCCGGGGACACCGGGGAGCTGTTTTTT CASSLLGGAGDTGELFF
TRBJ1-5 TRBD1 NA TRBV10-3 TGTGCCATCAGTGAGTCTACAGGGGGCAATCAGCCCCAGCATTTT CAISESTGGNQPQHF
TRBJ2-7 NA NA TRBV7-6 TGTGCCAGCAGCTCCGGGGTTTTCTACGAGCAGTACTTC CASSSGVFYEQYF
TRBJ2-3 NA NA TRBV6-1 TGTGCCAGCGCGGAAATAAGGAAAGATACGCAGTATTTT CASAEIRKDTQYF
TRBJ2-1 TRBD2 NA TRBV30 TGTGCCTGGAGTGTCATAGGACTAGCGGGATCCGCGATACGTGAGCAGTTCTTC CAWSVIGLAGSAIREQFF
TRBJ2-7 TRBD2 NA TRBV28 TGTGCCAGCACAACCGGGACTACGATCTACGAGCAGTACTTC CASTTGTTIYEQYF
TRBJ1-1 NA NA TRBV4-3 TGCGCCAGCAGTCAGGGTGGTGTGAACACTGAAGCTTTCTTT CASSQGGVNTEAFF
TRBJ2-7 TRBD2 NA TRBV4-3 TGCGCCAGCAGCCAAGATCCAGCGGGAGTGTACGAGCAGTACTTC CASSQDPAGVYEQYF
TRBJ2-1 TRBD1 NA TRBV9 TGTGCCAGCAGTTCACAGGGGGGATCCTACAATGAGCAGTTCTTC CASSSQGGSYNEQFF
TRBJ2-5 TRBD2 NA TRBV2 TGTGCCAGCAGGGGAGGACTAGCGGGGGGTGGGACCCAGTACTTC CASRGGLAGGGTQYF
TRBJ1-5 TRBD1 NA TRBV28 TGTGCCAGCAGCTCGGGACAGGGGCATCAGCCCCAGCATTTT CASSSGQGHQPQHF
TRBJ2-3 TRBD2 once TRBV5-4 TGTGCCAGCAGCCCTTCACTAGCGGGAGGGCCCACAGATACGCAGTATTTT CASSPSLAGGPTDTQYF
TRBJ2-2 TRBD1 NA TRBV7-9 TGTGCCAGCAGCAACTTAGGACGACAGGGTTGGAGCGGGGAGCTGTTTTTT CASSNLGRQGWSGELFF
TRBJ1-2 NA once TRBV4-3 TGCGCCAGCAGACAAGGTACCCAGGGGTTCTATGGCTACACCTTC CASRQGTQGFYGYTF
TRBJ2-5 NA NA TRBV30 TGTGCCTGGAGTACTGGAGAGACCCAGTACTTC CAWSTGETQYF
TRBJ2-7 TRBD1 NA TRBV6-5 TGTGCCAGCAGAAGACAGGGCTCCTACGAGCAGTACTTC CASRRQGSYEQYF
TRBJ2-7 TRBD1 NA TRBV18 TGTGCCAGCTCACCACCCGGGACAGGCTACTACGAGCAGTACTTC CASSPPGTGYYEQYF
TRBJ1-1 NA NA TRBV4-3 TGCGCCAGCAGCCAAAGAGGCGGGGCGGTGGGGGAAATGAACACTGAAGCTTTCTTT CASSQRGGAVGEMNTEAFF
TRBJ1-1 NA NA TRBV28 TGTGCCAGCAGTTTCTGGACAGCGAACACTGAAGCTTTCTTT CASSFWTANTEAFF
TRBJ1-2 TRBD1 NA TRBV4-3 TGCGCCAGCAGCCAGGACCTGGACAGGGGTGTTGGCTACACCTTC CASSQDLDRGVGYTF
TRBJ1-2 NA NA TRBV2 TGTGCCAGCAGTTACGCCGAGGGAGCTAACTATGGCTACACCTTC CASSYAEGANYGYTF
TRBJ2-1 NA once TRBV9 TGTGCCAGCAGCGTAGAGCCTAGCCCTTCCTACAATGAGCAGTTCTTC CASSVEPSPSYNEQFF
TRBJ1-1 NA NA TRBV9 TGTGCCAGCAGCGTAGCTACGGACAGTGAAGCTTTCTTT CASSVATDSEAFF